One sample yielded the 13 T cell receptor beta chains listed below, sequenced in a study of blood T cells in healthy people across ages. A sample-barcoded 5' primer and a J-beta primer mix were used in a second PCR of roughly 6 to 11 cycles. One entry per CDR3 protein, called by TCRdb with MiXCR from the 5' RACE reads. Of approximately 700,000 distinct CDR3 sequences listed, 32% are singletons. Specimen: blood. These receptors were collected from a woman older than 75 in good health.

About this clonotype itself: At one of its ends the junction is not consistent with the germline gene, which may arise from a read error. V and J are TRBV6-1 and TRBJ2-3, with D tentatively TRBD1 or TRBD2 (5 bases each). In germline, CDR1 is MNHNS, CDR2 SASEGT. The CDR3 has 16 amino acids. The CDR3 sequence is CASSRLGTPSTDMQYF. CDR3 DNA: TGTGCCAGCAGTAGACTCGGGACCCCAAGCACAGATATGCAGTATTTT.

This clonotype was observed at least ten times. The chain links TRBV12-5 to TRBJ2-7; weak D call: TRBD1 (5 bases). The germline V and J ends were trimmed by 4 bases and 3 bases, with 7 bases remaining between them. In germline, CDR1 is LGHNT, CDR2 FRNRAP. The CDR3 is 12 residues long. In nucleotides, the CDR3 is TGTGCTAGTGGTTCCAGGGTCTACGAGCAGTACTTC. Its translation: CASGSRVYEQYF. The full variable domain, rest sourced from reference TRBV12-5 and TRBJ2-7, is DARVTQTPRHKVTEMGQEVTMRCQPILGHNTVFWYRQTMMQGLELLAYFRNRAPLDDSGMPKDRFSAEMPDATLATLKIQPSEPRDSAVYFCASGSRVYEQYFGPGTRLTVT.

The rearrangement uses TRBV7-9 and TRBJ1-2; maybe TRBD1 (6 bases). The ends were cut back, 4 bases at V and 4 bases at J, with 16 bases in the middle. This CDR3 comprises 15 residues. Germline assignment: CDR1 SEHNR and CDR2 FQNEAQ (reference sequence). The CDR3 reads CASSSALQGVYGYTF. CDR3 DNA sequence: TGTGCCAGCAGCTCAGCTCTACAGGGAGTCTATGGCTACACCTTC.

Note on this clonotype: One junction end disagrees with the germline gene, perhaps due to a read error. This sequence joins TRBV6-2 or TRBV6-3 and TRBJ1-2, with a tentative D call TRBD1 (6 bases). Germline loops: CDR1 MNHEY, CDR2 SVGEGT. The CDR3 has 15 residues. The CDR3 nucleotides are TGTGCCAGCAGACCGTCAGGGGCCGAAGACTATTGCTACACCTTC. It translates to CASRPSGAEDYCYTF.

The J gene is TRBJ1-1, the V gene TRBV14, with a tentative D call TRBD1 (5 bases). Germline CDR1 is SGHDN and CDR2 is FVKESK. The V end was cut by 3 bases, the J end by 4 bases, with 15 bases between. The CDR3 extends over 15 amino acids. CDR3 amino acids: CASSHRTSGGTEAFF. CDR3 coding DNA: TGTGCCAGCAGCCATCGGACATCTGGGGGCACTGAAGCTTTCTTT. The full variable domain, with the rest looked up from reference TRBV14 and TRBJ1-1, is EAGVTQFPSHSVIEKGQTVTLRCDPISGHDNLYWYRRVMGKEIKFLLHFVKESKQDESGMPNNRFLAERTGGTYSTLKVQPAELEDSGVYFCASSHRTSGGTEAFFGQGTRLTVV.

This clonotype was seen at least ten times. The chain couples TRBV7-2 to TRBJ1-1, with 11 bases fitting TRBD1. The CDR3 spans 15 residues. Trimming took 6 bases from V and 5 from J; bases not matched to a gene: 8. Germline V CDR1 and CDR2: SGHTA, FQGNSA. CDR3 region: CASRYRTGGATEAFF. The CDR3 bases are TGTGCCAGCAGGTATAGGACAGGGGGCGCGACTGAAGCTTTCTTT.

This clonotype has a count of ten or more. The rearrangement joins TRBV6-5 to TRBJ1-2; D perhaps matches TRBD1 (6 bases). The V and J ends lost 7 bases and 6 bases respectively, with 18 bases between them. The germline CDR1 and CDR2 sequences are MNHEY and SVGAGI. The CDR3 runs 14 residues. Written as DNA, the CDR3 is TGTGCCAGCACCCAGGGGAGGCAAGCCCATGGCTACACCTTC. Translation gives CASTQGRQAHGYTF.

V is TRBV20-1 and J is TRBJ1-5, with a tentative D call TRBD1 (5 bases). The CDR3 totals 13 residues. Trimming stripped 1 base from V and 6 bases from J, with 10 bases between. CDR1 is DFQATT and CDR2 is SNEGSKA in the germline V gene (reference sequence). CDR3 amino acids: CSARGGGAQPQHF. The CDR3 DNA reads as TGCAGTGCTAGAGGTGGAGGGGCTCAGCCCCAGCATTTT.

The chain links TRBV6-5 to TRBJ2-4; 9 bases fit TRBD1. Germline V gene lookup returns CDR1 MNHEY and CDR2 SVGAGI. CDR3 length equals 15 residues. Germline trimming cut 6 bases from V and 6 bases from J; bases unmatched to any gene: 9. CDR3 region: CASRSRDREGNIQYF. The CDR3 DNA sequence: TGTGCCAGCAGATCCCGGGACAGGGAGGGAAACATTCAGTACTTC.

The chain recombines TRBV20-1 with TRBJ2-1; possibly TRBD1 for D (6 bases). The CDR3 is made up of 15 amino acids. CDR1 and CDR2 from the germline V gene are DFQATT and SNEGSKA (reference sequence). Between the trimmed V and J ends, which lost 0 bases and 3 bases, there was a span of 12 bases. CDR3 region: CSARDRGMLYNEQFF. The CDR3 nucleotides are TGCAGTGCTAGAGATAGGGGGATGCTCTACAATGAGCAGTTCTTC.

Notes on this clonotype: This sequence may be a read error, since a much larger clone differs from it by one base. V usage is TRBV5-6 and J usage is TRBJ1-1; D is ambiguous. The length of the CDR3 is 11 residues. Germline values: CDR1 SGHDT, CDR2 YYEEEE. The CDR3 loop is CASSLDSEVFF. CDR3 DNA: TGTGCCAGCAGCTTGGACTCTGAAGTTTTCTTT.

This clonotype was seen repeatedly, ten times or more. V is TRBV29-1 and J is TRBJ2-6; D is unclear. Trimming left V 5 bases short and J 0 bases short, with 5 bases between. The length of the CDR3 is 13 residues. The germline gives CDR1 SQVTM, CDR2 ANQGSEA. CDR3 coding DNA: TGCAGCGTTATCAGCTCTGGGGCCAACGTCCTGACTTTC. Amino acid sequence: CSVISSGANVLTF. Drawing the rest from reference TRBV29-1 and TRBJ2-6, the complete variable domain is SAVISQKPSRDICQRGTSLTIQCQVDSQVTMMFWYRQQPGQSLTLIATANQGSEATYESGFVIDKFPISRPNLTFSTLTVSNMSPEDSSIYLCSVISSGANVLTFGAGSRLTVL.

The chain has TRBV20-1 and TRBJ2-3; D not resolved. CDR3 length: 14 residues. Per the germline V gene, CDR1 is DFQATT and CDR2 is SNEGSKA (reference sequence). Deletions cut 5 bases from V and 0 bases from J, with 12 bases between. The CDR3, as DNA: TGCAGTGCTTATCTTCCCCTAAGCACAGATACGCAGTATTTT. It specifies CSAYLPLSTDTQYF.